One and the same sample provided the 14 T cell receptor beta chains below, sequenced in a study of cytotoxic CD8 clonotypes in ibrutinib-treated CLL. Repertoires were generated with immunoSEQ multiplex PCR, while TCRdb's copy carries only in-frame clones and drops some. This repertoire shows more than 35,000 clones, 71% found once; its top ten account for approximately 16%. Sequenced material: PBMCs, taken at disease progression, from a patient treated with ibrutinib. Receptors were obtained from a human donor with chronic lymphocytic leukemia.

The rearrangement uses TRBV5-1 and TRBJ2-7, with D possibly being TRBD2 (5 bases). The CDR3 runs 17 residues. In germline, CDR1 is SGHRS, CDR2 YFSETQ. V lost 0 bases, J lost 7 bases, and 23 bases lay in between. CDR3 in DNA: TGCGCCAGCAGCTTGGCCGGAGGACCCCGGGGTAGCTGGGAGCAGTACTTC. This gives the protein CASSLAGGPRGSWEQYF.

The chain is built from TRBV6-6 and TRBJ1-1; no clear D gene. V dropped 5 bases and J dropped 3 bases, with 4 bases sitting between them. The CDR3 is 11 amino acids. Germline V gene lookup returns CDR1 MNHNY and CDR2 SVGAGI (reference sequence). In nucleotides, the CDR3 is TGTGCCAGCAGTAGGGACACTGAAGCTTTCTTT. Its translation: CASSRDTEAFF.

This sequence joins TRBV19 and TRBJ1-4; D remains unclear. V dropped 7 bases and J dropped 0 bases, with 9 bases sitting between them. This CDR3 has 14 amino acids. The V gene's germline CDR1 is LNHDA and CDR2 SQIVND (reference sequence). CDR3 sequence (DNA): TGTGCCAGTAACTCCGATGCAACTAATGAAAAACTGTTTTTT. Its protein is CASNSDATNEKLFF.

This rearrangement joins TRBV6-5 to TRBJ2-7; TRBD1 aligns across 10 bases. CDR3 length: 15 residues. Germline V CDR1 and CDR2: MNHEY, SVGAGI. V lost 7 bases and J lost 2; bases outside the gene matches: 8. The CDR3 spells CASTDVGTGAYEQYF. The CDR3 nucleotides read TGTGCCAGCACCGACGTTGGGACAGGGGCCTACGAGCAGTACTTC.

This clone was counted only a few times. This sequence joins TRBV30 and TRBJ2-1, with 12 nucleotides matching TRBD2. Trimming at V came to 3 bases and at J to 1 base, leaving 13 bases not matched to a gene. The CDR3 consists of 19 residues. CDR1 GTSNPN and CDR2 SVGIG come from the germline V gene (reference sequence). The CDR3 loop is CAWSPPGLAGPISYNEQFF. For the CDR3, the DNA is TGTGCCTGGAGCCCACCGGGACTAGCGGGCCCCATATCCTACAATGAGCAGTTCTTC.

This rearrangement joins TRBV5-6 to TRBJ2-5; D unresolved. Germline V gives CDR1 SGHDT, CDR2 YYEEEE. V was trimmed by 0 bases and J by 5 bases, leaving 11 bases between them. The CDR3 runs to 14 residues. The DNA for the CDR3 is TGTGCCAGCAGCTTGGGCAGCCCCGGGGAGACCCAGTACTTC. This codes for CASSLGSPGETQYF.

The V and J genes are TRBV19 and TRBJ1-4; 8 bases are shared with TRBD1. This CDR3 has 14 residues. Germline assignment: CDR1 LNHDA and CDR2 SQIVND (reference sequence). V shed 4 bases, J shed 7 bases, and the junction held 5 bases outside the gene matches. The CDR3 region is CASSTGGAGEKLFF. CDR3 DNA sequence: TGTGCCAGTAGTACAGGGGGCGCGGGTGAAAAACTGTTTTTT.

This sequence joins TRBV6-4 and TRBJ2-2; 12 bases are a match to TRBD2. Germline trimming cut 3 bases from V and 5 bases from J; bases unmatched to any gene: 1. Germline CDR1 and CDR2: MRHNA and SNTAGT. The CDR3 consists of 15 residues. The CDR3 region is CASSETSGGTGELFF. CDR3 bases: TGTGCCAGCAGTGAAACTAGCGGGGGGACCGGGGAGCTGTTTTTT.

This chain uses TRBV25-1 with TRBJ1-3, with 7 bases matching TRBD1. The CDR3 is made up of 16 amino acids. V dropped 3 bases and J dropped 0; count of bases not matched to a gene: 5. Per germline, CDR1 MGHDK and CDR2 SYGVNS. The CDR3 DNA follows: TGTGCCAGCAGTGAGACCGGGACAGACTCTGGAAACACCATATATTTT. This sequence encodes CASSETGTDSGNTIYF.

The chain has TRBV29-1 and TRBJ2-5; TRBD1 is a possible D gene (5 bases). From germline, CDR1 is SQVTM and CDR2 ANQGSEA. The CDR3 contains 12 residues. Trimming cost V 8 bases and J 0 bases, with 10 bases left between them. The CDR3 DNA reads as TGCAGCTTCCTACAGGACCAAGAGACCCAGTACTTC. It codes for CSFLQDQETQYF.

The V and J genes are TRBV7-8 and TRBJ2-5, with a possible D match to TRBD1 (5 bases). TRBJ2-7 matches the DNA end more closely, so the J call is doubtful. CDR1 SGHVS and CDR2 FQNEAQ come from the germline V gene. CDR3 length: 14 residues. This chain's CDR3 is CASSPTSGLAEQYF. CDR3 in DNA: TGTGCCAGCAGCCCAACTTCAGGGCTGGCCGAGCAGTACTTC.

The chain combines TRBV2 with TRBJ2-5; D is possibly TRBD2 (7 bases). The CDR3 contains 12 residues. Germline-derived CDR1 and CDR2 are SNHLY and FYNNEI. CDR3 DNA: TGTGCAGACAAGGGGGGGGGACAGACCCAGTACTTC. Its translation is CADKGGGQTQYF.

This clone was recorded once. The chain joins TRBV7-2 to TRBJ2-5; 15 positions agree with TRBD2. The V segment lost 1 base and the J segment 11 bases; nucleotides outside the gene matches: 11. Germline V CDR1 and CDR2: SGHTA, FQGNSA. This CDR3 spans 17 amino acids. CDR3 in amino acids: CASSLVGGGTSGGQQYF. The CDR3 nucleotides are TGTGCCAGCAGCTTAGTTGGCGGCGGGACTAGCGGGGGGCAGCAGTACTTC.

This chain joins TRBV4-2 and TRBJ2-5; 8 bases match TRBD2. Trimming at V came to 0 bases and at J to 4 bases, leaving 4 bases not matched to a gene. The CDR3 runs 15 residues. CDR1 and CDR2 (germline): LGHNA, YNFKEQ. The CDR3: CASSQDTGGPETQYF. CDR3 sequence (DNA): TGTGCCAGCAGCCAAGATACGGGGGGGCCAGAGACCCAGTACTTC.